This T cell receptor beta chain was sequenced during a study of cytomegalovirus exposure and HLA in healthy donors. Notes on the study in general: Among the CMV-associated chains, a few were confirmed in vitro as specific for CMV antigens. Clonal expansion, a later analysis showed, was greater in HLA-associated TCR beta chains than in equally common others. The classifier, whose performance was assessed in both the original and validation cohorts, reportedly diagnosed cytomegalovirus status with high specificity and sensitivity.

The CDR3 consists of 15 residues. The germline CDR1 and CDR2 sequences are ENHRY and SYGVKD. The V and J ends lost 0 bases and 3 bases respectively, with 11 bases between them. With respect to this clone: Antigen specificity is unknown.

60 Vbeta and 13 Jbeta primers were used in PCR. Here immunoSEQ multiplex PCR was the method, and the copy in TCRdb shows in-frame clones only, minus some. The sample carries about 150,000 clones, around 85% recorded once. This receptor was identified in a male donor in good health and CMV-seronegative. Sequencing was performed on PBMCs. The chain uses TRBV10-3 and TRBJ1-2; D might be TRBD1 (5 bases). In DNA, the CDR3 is TGTGCCATCAGTGAGTCGACAGAAACTCACTATGGCTACACCTTC. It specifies CAISESTETHYGYTF.